This T cell receptor beta chain was identified in a study of CD8+CD57+ T cells in acquired aplastic anemia. Study-wide results and limits: Patients and controls turned out to have approximately 29 CD8+ CDR3 sequences in common. Simpson's diversity of CD8+ cells was not significantly different in patients compared with controls.

TCR beta VDJ and CDR3 profiling used genomic DNA as template. TCRdb ran MiXCR on the reads and lists one entry per CDR3 protein. The sample has 110,000 or so distinct CDR3 sequences, about half seen once. Details on this clonotype: Its cognate antigen is unknown.

CDR3 length: 11 residues. Germline V gives CDR1 LNHDA, CDR2 SQIVND (reference sequence). V lost 6 bases to trimming and J lost 7 bases, with 8 bases between them. The clonotype was recovered from a human donor in good health, serving as a control. The sequencing sample was made of sorted CD4+, CD8+, or CD8+CD57+ T cells (not recorded which) from PBMCs. This sequence joins TRBV19 and TRBJ2-3; D might be TRBD2 (5 bases). This chain's CDR3 is CASSTRNTQYF. The DNA for the CDR3 is TGTGCCAGTAGCACTAGGAATACGCAGTATTTT.